The clone carrying this TCR beta chain was observed a handful of times. Its antigen is as yet unknown. The CDR3 extends over 15 amino acids. From germline, CDR1 is MNHEY and CDR2 SVGAGI. J was trimmed by 6 bases and V by 5 bases; bases with no gene match: 10. The data were produced by immunoSEQ multiplex PCR, yet TCRdb's version contains in-frame clones alone and is incomplete. This sample has 27,000 or so clones; about 90% occur once, and the top ten carry 6.5% to 9.5%. This sample is part of a study of T cell responses to AZD1222 COVID-19 vaccine. Study-wide points: Reportedly, nearly half the spike-specific TCRs target unmutated variant regions. Donors skewed white British and female; clonal diversity was possibly underestimated. Only six people who got AZD1222 tested seropositive at baseline. The study found vaccine-associated CD4 TCRs spanning spike, dominant at 160-218 and 743-854.

This rearrangement joins TRBV6-5 to TRBJ1-1; 9 bases are a match to TRBD1. The receptor's source is an adult who received the AZD1222 COVID-19 vaccine. Sample: peripheral blood, taken 28 days after the second AZD1222 dose. CDR3 residues: CASSPPVTGGSEAFF. The CDR3 DNA sequence: TGTGCCAGCAGTCCCCCCGTGACAGGGGGATCTGAAGCTTTCTTT.